This T cell receptor beta chain was documented in a study of T cell therapy after organ transplantation. General study points: Lower pretherapy CD8 clonality went with larger post-therapy fold change. Reconstitution after therapy seemingly combined transferred and product-undetected endogenous clonotypes.

V was clipped by 4 bases and J by 5 bases; unmatched bases: 6. The CDR3 length is 14 residues. CDR1 is GTSNPN and CDR2 is SVGIG in the germline V gene (reference sequence). The repertoire was sequenced with immunoSEQ multiplex PCR; TCRdb's copy has only in-frame clones and lacks some. The sample includes 20,000 or so clones, over 75% of them seen just once. To note about this clone: Its cognate antigen is unknown.

Indicated time point: 4-8 weeks after completion of therapy. The rearrangement uses TRBV30 and TRBJ2-2; 8 bases are shared with TRBD1. This material consisted of CD8+ T cells from blood, taken after autologous CMV-specific T cell therapy. The clonotype was recovered from a human patient who had received a solid organ transplant and had CMV disease. Some T cells may be the graft donor's. The CDR3 DNA sequence: TGTGCCTGGATGCAGGGGGCGGGTACCGGGGAGCTGTTTTTT. Translation: CAWMQGAGTGELFF.